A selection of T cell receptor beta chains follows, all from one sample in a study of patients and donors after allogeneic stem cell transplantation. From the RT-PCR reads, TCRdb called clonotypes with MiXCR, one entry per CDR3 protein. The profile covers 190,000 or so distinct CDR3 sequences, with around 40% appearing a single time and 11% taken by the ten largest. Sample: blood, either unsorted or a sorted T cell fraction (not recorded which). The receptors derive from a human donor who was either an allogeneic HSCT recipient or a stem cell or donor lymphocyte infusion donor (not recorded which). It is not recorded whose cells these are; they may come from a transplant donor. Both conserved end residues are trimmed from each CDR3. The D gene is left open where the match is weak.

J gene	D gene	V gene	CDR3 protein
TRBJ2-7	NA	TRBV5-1	ASSFWDRSHEQY
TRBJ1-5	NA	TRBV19	ASKGRVIQPQH
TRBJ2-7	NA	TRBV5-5	ASSFSGNRDEQY
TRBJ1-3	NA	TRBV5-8	ASSLFGGNTIY
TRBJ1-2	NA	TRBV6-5	ASRANYGYT
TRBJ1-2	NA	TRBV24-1	ATSDFRGYT
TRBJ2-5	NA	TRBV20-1	SAREYRETQY
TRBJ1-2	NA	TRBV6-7	ASSYRWRRTDLNYGYT
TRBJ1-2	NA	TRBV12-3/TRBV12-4	ASSFGRNYGYT
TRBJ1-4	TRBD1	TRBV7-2	ASSPTGQGANEKLF
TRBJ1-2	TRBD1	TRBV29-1	SVSTGVGGYT
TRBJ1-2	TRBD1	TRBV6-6	ASSYFGQGSYGYT
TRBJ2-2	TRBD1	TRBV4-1	ASSQALRTGTTGELF
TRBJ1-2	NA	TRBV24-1	ATSEPDKFDGYT
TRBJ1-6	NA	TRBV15	ATSRTGNLSPLH
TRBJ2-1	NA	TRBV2	ASLGTRTFEQF
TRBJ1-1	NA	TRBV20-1	SALGPPMNTEAF
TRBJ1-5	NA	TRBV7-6	ASSLGYRTQPQH
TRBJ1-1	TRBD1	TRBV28	ASSPRGQRDTEAF
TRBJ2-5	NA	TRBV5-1	ASRLIPGQQETQY
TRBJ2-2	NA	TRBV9	ASSVELARPPITGELF
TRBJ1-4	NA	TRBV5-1	ASSLVDPVNEKLF
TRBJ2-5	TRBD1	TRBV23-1	ASSQWTGGTQY
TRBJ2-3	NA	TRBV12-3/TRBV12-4	ASSPGEDTDTQY
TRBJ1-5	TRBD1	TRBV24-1	ATSDRWGTGGNQPQH
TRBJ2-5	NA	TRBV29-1	SVLRGRGETQY
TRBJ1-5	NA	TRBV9	ASSVRDNQPQH
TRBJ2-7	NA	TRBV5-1	ASSLDGTVYEQY
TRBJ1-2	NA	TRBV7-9	ASSLVPNYGYT
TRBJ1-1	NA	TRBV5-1	ASSSTVGGTEAF
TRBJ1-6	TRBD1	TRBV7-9	ASSLVRGTDIYNSPLH